A selection of T cell receptor beta chains follows, all from one sample in a study of T-cell memory formation after mild COVID-19. A single record per CDR3 protein comes from TCRdb applying MiXCR to the 5' RACE reads. The table records fewer than 650,000 distinct CDR3 sequences, 15% to 20% of them present only once. The source material was PBMCs or a T cell subset sorted from them (not recorded which). These receptors all stem from an adult woman who had mild COVID-19 (a few samples of this study predate the infection). Cell type and time point are not known. Both conserved end residues are part of each CDR3. A D gene is named only where the DNA matches it firmly. Expanded clones are given a class, and other clones once, few, many or no size at all.

clone_size j_call d_call v_call cdr3_nt cdr3_aa
- TRBJ1-2 - TRBV11-3 TGTGCCAGCAGCTTAGGACAGCTGGTTACCTTC CASSLGQLVTF
- TRBJ2-1 TRBD2 TRBV7-6 TGTGCCAGCAGCTCAATATTAGCGGGAGTGCAGAATGAGCAGTTCTTC CASSSILAGVQNEQFF
- TRBJ1-4 - TRBV29-1 TGCAGCGCCACGAGACCGGGAACTAATGAAAAACTGTTTTTT CSATRPGTNEKLFF
- TRBJ1-1 - TRBV7-2 TGTGCCAGCAGCTTCGTGGGGACTGAAGCTTTCTTT CASSFVGTEAFF
many TRBJ2-7 - TRBV27 TGTGCCAGCCAACTTGGGTACGAGCAGTACTTC CASQLGYEQYF
once TRBJ2-2 - TRBV6-6 TGTGCCGGCAGTTACGGGCCAACCCTCGGGGAGCTGTTTTTT CAGSYGPTLGELFF
- TRBJ2-3 - TRBV5-1 TGCGCCAGCAGCATTCGGGGGGCCCTCACAGATACGCAGTATTTT CASSIRGALTDTQYF
few TRBJ2-7 - TRBV6-2/TRBV6-3 TGTGCCAGCAAATCGGCGGACTCCTACGAGCAGTACTTC CASKSADSYEQYF
- TRBJ1-1 - TRBV6-6 TGTGCCAGCAGGCCCCCGGGACAATGGAACACTGAAGCTTTCTTT CASRPPGQWNTEAFF
- TRBJ2-2 - TRBV12-3/TRBV12-4 TGTGCCAGCAGTTCCGTTCCCACCGGGGAGCTGTTTTTT CASSSVPTGELFF
- TRBJ2-7 TRBD2 TRBV20-1 TGCAGTGCTCGCTCTAGCGGGAGACCCTACGAGCAGTACTTC CSARSSGRPYEQYF
few TRBJ1-1 - TRBV5-5 TGTGCCAGCAGGATAACAATCCAGGGCAGAGCTTTCTTT CASRITIQGRAFF
few TRBJ1-1 TRBD1 TRBV6-2/TRBV6-3 TGTGCCACGGCCGGGACAGGGGCGAACACTGAAGCTTTCTTT CATAGTGANTEAFF
few TRBJ2-7 - TRBV6-5 TGTGCCAGCAGTCCTAGCTCCCCGTTGGTCGAGCAGTACTTC CASSPSSPLVEQYF
few TRBJ1-5 - TRBV29-1 TGCAGCGTTGCAGGGCAGGATAGCAATCAGCCCCAGCATTTT CSVAGQDSNQPQHF
many TRBJ2-7 - TRBV12-3/TRBV12-4 TGTGCCAGCAGTTTAGTTGGGGGGAACGAGCAGTACTTC CASSLVGGNEQYF
few TRBJ2-2 TRBD1 TRBV7-2 TGTGCCAGCAGCTTAGCGTGGGGGACAGGCGGGGAGCTGTTTTTT CASSLAWGTGGELFF
few TRBJ2-5 TRBD2 TRBV20-1 TGCAGTGCTAGAGGAAGCGGGATGTGGGAGACCCAGTACTTC CSARGSGMWETQYF
- TRBJ2-3 - TRBV4-3 TGCGCCAGCAGCAAAAACCTGGGAGAGTATACGCAGTATTTT CASSKNLGEYTQYF
few TRBJ2-7 TRBD2 TRBV24-1 TGTGCCACCAGTGATATCATGCGACTAGCGGAAGCCCCCTACGAGCAGTACTTC CATSDIMRLAEAPYEQYF
- TRBJ2-2 - TRBV6-6 TGTGCCAGCGCCCGGGTTACCGGGGAGCTGTTTTTT CASARVTGELFF
- TRBJ1-5 TRBD1 TRBV18 TGTGCCAGCTCACCTACACAGGGGAATCAGCCCCAGCATTTT CASSPTQGNQPQHF
few TRBJ1-2 TRBD1 TRBV3-1 TGTGCCAGCAGCCTCGCTCTCGGGACAGGGGGAGGCTACACCTTC CASSLALGTGGGYTF
- TRBJ2-3 - TRBV9 TGTGCCAGCAGTTACCCCGGCGCTCATGGACCAGGGGGGGGAACAGATACGCAGTATTTT CASSYPGAHGPGGGTDTQYF
- TRBJ1-2 - TRBV29-1 TGCAGCGTTGGATTTGGGGCAGGGGAAGGATATGGCTACACCTTC CSVGFGAGEGYGYTF
few TRBJ2-1 - TRBV12-5 TGTGCTAGTGGTTTGGGATTCGGCGGCCATGGGGATGAGCAGTTCTTC CASGLGFGGHGDEQFF
- TRBJ2-5 - TRBV29-1 TGCAGCGCGGGGGGCCTTAAAGAGACCCAGTACTTC CSAGGLKETQYF
- TRBJ2-3 - TRBV6-2/TRBV6-3 TGTGCCATCCGGGACTCCCCTAGCACAGATACGCAGTATTTT CAIRDSPSTDTQYF
- TRBJ1-1 - TRBV20-1 TGCAGTGCAACCATCCTGCACATGAACACTGAAGCTTTCTTT CSATILHMNTEAFF
- TRBJ2-1 TRBD2 TRBV5-5 TGTGCCAGCAGCCCCGGGACTAGCATCGATGAGCAGTTCTTC CASSPGTSIDEQFF
- TRBJ2-3 - TRBV20-1 TGCAGTGCTAGAGATCGCAGGGGATGGAGCACAGATACGCAGTATTTT CSARDRRGWSTDTQYF
- TRBJ2-3 - TRBV4-1 TGCGCCAGCCGGGAGTCTAGCACAGATACGCAGTATTTT CASRESSTDTQYF
- TRBJ1-4 TRBD1 TRBV29-1 TGCAGCGCTGGTAACCGGGACAGGATAAATGAAAAACTGTTTTTT CSAGNRDRINEKLFF
- TRBJ2-5 - TRBV12-5 TGTGCTAGTGGTTTCCCGAGCCGGGGGCCTGGTGAGACCCAGTACTTC CASGFPSRGPGETQYF
- TRBJ2-1 - TRBV20-1 TGCAGCGCTAGGGGGGCTTGGTTGAGTTCCTACAATGAGCAGTTCTTC CSARGAWLSSYNEQFF
few TRBJ2-5 - TRBV20-1 TGCAGTGCTACAAGGGGGATAGGGGAGACCCAGTACTTC CSATRGIGETQYF
- TRBJ2-6 - TRBV12-3/TRBV12-4 TGTGCCAGCAGAGGCACTGGGGCCAACGTCCTGACTTTC CASRGTGANVLTF
few TRBJ2-3 TRBD2 TRBV7-2 TGTGCCAGCAGCTTAGACGACAGCGGGATCACAGATACGCAGTATTTT CASSLDDSGITDTQYF
- TRBJ2-3 - TRBV7-2 TGTGCCAGCAGCTCCGGTACCCGTACCGGCACAGATACGCAGTATTTT CASSSGTRTGTDTQYF